These T cell receptor beta chains were read from a single sample in a study of graft-versus-host responses after intestinal transplantation. These receptors' targets are unknown. This table comes from immunoSEQ multiplex PCR, and its TCRdb copy is limited to in-frame clones, with some not included. The sample lists about 86,000 clones; approximately 90% were seen once. Sequenced material: unstimulated CD4+ T cells sorted from spleen or lymph node cells, taken before transplant. The receptors here all came from a human donor who was the organ donor for an intestinal transplant. Each CDR3 is given with its conserved first and last residue. D genes are given only for firm matches. Only some rows state a clone size, as once, few, many or a class for expanded clones.

>-|-|TRBJ2-1|TRBV21-1
CASSKGGTNLDNEQFF
TGTGCCAGCAGCAAGGGAGGGACTAATCTAGACAATGAGCAGTTCTTC
>-|-|TRBJ1-4|TRBV4-1
CASSQDLSDATNEKLFF
TGCGCCAGCAGCCAAGATCTTTCAGATGCAACTAATGAAAAACTGTTTTTT
>TRBD1|-|TRBJ2-1|TRBV9
CASSRDRVLNEQFF
TGTGCCAGCAGCCGGGACAGGGTCTTGAATGAGCAGTTCTTC
>-|once|TRBJ2-2|TRBV15
CATSRGGSGELFF
TGTGCCACCAGCAGAGGAGGTTCTGGGGAGCTGTTTTTT
>TRBD1|-|TRBJ2-7|TRBV5-4
CASSPGTVSSYEQYF
TGTGCCAGCAGCCCCGGGACAGTTAGCTCCTACGAGCAGTACTTC
>-|-|TRBJ1-5|TRBV18
CASSPSGDRENQPQHF
TGTGCCAGCTCACCCTCCGGGGATCGAGAAAATCAGCCCCAGCATTTT
>TRBD2|-|TRBJ2-3|TRBV6-1
CASSAGAGGPGSWSDTQYF
TGTGCCAGTAGTGCGGGAGCGGGGGGGCCAGGCTCATGGTCGGATACGCAGTATTTT
>TRBD2|-|TRBJ2-4|TRBV5-1
CASNGGGRRDIQYF
TGCGCCAGCAACGGGGGGGGGCGGCGGGACATTCAGTACTTC
>TRBD1|-|TRBJ2-3|TRBV5-1
CATCTGDGDTQYF
TGCGCCACCTGCACAGGGGATGGAGATACGCAGTATTTT
>TRBD1|once|TRBJ2-3|TRBV27
CASSLNRGSDTQYF
TGTGCCAGCAGTCTGAACAGGGGATCAGATACGCAGTATTTT
>TRBD1|-|TRBJ1-4|TRBV11-2
CASSFRQGAVEKLFF
TGTGCCAGCAGCTTTCGACAGGGGGCGGTTGAAAAACTGTTTTTT
>TRBD1|-|TRBJ2-1|TRBV7-7
CASSPRDRGDNEQFF
TGTGCTAGCAGCCCGAGGGACAGGGGGGACAATGAGCAGTTCTTC
>TRBD2|-|TRBJ2-3|TRBV25-1
CASSRGGGKDTQYF
TGTGCCAGCAGCCGGGGGGGAGGAAAGGATACGCAGTATTTT
>TRBD2|-|TRBJ2-7|TRBV4-2
CASSPLRQLAREQYF
TGTGCCAGCAGCCCCCTAAGGCAACTAGCGCGGGAGCAGTACTTC
>-|-|TRBJ1-1|TRBV2
CASSITGPDTEAFF
TGTGCCAGCAGCATCACAGGGCCCGACACTGAAGCTTTCTTT
>-|-|TRBJ1-6|TRBV7-9
CASSPRSRGDSPLHF
TGTGCCAGCAGCCCCCGGTCCAGGGGCGACTCACCCCTCCACTTT
>-|-|TRBJ1-3|TRBV5-8
CASSLRRSSGNTIYF
TGTGCCAGCAGCTTGCGCCGGAGCTCTGGAAACACCATATATTTT
>-|-|TRBJ1-3|TRBV9
CASSPRQTLNTIYF
TGTGCCAGCAGCCCCCGACAGACACTAAACACCATATATTTT
>TRBD1|once|TRBJ2-7|TRBV29-1
CSVGPGQGLDEQYF
TGCAGCGTTGGGCCGGGACAGGGGTTGGACGAGCAGTACTTC
>-|-|TRBJ1-2|TRBV29-1
CSVVARVGNYGYTF
TGCAGCGTTGTAGCCAGGGTGGGGAACTATGGCTACACCTTC
>TRBD2|-|TRBJ2-1|TRBV9
CASSVLGGAGVNEQFF
TGTGCCAGCAGCGTATTAGGGGGAGCGGGAGTAAATGAGCAGTTCTTC
>-|-|TRBJ2-7|TRBV5-4
CASSHSGGVKGEQYF
TGTGCCAGCAGCCACTCTGGAGGGGTCAAGGGCGAGCAGTACTTC